This TCR beta chain appears in the sequencing data of a study of T cells in Graves' hyperthyroidism and ophthalmopathy. General observations from the study: Researchers found most expanded thyroid clonotypes above 0.001 in blood as well.

This clonotype was recorded a few times. Antigen unknown. The investigators amplified TCR beta CDR3 regions from RNA transcripts. In the first-round RT-PCR of the TCR CDR3, the HTBI primer set was used. MiXCR was run by TCRdb on the multiplex PCR reads, yielding one entry per CDR3 protein. The table records 90,000 to 120,000 distinct CDR3 sequences, 15% to 20% of them present only once. The CDR3 runs 16 residues. Germline V gene lookup returns CDR1 SGHDT and CDR2 YYEEEE. The ends were cut back, 1 base at V and 4 bases at J, with 15 bases in the middle. The TCR originated in a woman aged 45-60 years with Graves' hyperthyroidism. Sequencing input: blood. This chain connects TRBV5-6 to TRBJ1-5; weak D call: TRBD1 (6 bases). The CDR3 here is CASSLRGTRGNQPQHF. Written as DNA, the CDR3 is TGTGCCAGCAGCTTGCGGGGAACAAGGGGGAATCAGCCCCAGCATTTT.